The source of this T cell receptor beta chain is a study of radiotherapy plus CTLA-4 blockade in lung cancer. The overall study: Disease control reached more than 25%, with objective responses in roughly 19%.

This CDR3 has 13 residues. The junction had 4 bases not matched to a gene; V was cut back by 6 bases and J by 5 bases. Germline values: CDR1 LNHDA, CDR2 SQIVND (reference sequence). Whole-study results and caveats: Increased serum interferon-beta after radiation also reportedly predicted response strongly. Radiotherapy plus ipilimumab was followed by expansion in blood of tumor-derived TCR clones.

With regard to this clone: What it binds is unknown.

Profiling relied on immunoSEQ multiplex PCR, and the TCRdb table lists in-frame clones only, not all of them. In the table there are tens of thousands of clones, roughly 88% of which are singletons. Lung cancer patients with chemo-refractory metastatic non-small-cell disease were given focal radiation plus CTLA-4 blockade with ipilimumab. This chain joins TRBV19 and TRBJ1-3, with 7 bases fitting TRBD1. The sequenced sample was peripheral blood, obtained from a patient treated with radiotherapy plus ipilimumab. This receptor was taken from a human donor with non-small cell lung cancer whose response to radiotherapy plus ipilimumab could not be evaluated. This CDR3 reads CASSRDSRNTIYF. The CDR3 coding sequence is TGTGCCAGTAGCCGGGACAGTCGAAACACCATATATTTT.